The 6 T cell receptor beta chains below were found in one sample sequenced in a study of blood T cell repertoires in COVID-19. Assay: immunoSEQ multiplex PCR; the TCRdb copy retains only in-frame clones and omits some. The sample contains 200,000 to 250,000 clones, roughly 80% of which appear only once. Sequences were obtained from peripheral blood. The origin of the receptors is a woman aged 60-75 years with acute or convalescent COVID-19.

The chain employs TRBV6-2 or TRBV6-3 and TRBJ2-5; 8 bases map to TRBD1. Germline V CDR1 and CDR2: MNHEY, SVGEGT. V was pared by 5 bases and J by 6 bases, with 11 bases of the junction left unmatched. The CDR3 has 15 amino acids. CDR3 nucleotide sequence: TGTGCCAGCAGTGCTAGACAGGGGAAGAAGAAGACCCAGTACTTC. This gives the protein CASSARQGKKKTQYF.

This sequence joins TRBV27 and TRBJ1-2; a possible D gene is TRBD1 (5 bases). Between the trimmed V and J ends, which lost 3 bases and 1 base, there was a span of 12 bases. In germline, CDR1 is MNHEY, CDR2 SMNVEV (reference sequence). The CDR3 has 15 amino acids. This CDR3 reads CASSFNSGFNYGYTF. DNA of the CDR3: TGTGCCAGCAGTTTTAATTCAGGGTTTAACTATGGCTACACCTTC.

The chain couples TRBV2 to TRBJ1-4; 7 nucleotides agree with TRBD1. V lost 6 bases to trimming and J lost 4 bases; unmatched junction nucleotides: 5. CDR3 length equals 14 residues. Germline V CDR1 and CDR2: SNHLY, FYNNEI. The CDR3 DNA follows: TGTGCCAGCAGATGGGGACAGCTTAATGAAAAACTGTTTTTT. Its protein product is CASRWGQLNEKLFF.

The chain carries TRBV5-4 and TRBJ2-5; D perhaps matches TRBD2 (5 bases). Germline V gives CDR1 SGHNT, CDR2 YYREEE (reference sequence). This CDR3 is 12 amino acids long. V lost 4 bases and J lost 5, with 9 bases in between. CDR3 bases: TGTGCCAGCAGCCTATCGGGGGAGACCCAGTACTTC. Translated, it gives CASSLSGETQYF. Variable domain in full (rest from reference TRBV5-4 and TRBJ2-5): ETGVTQSPTHLIKTRGQQVTLRCSSQSGHNTVSWYQQALGQGPQFIFQYYREEENGRGNFPPRFSGLQFPNYSSELNVNALELDDSALYLCASSLSGETQYFGPGTRLLVL.

This clone was detected only once. The genes are TRBV5-6 and TRBJ2-1; 9 bases are shared with TRBD2. There are 15 residues in the CDR3. Germline V lookup: CDR1 SGHDT, CDR2 YYEEEE. Unmatched junction bases numbered 6, after V lost 2 bases and J lost 6 bases. Here the CDR3 reads CASSFGSGGGNEQFF. CDR3 DNA: TGTGCCAGCAGCTTTGGTAGCGGGGGAGGCAATGAGCAGTTCTTC.

This clone was picked up a small number of times. V gene TRBV5-1 combines with J gene TRBJ1-2, with D unresolved. CDR1 and CDR2 (germline): SGHRS, YFSETQ. Between the trimmed V and J ends, which lost 0 bases and 4 bases, there was a span of 7 bases. This CDR3 has 13 amino acids. The CDR3 nucleotides are TGCGCCAGCAGCTTGGGGTACTTCTATGGCTACACCTTC. The encoded protein is CASSLGYFYGYTF.